The 11 T cell receptor beta chains in this list originate from one sample, sequenced in a study of control samples from healthy donors and cancer patients. Clones were read by immunoSEQ multiplex PCR, and TCRdb kept only the in-frame ones, dropping some. Of about 130,000 clones listed, around 94% are singletons. Sequenced material: PBMCs. The source of these receptors is a man in his 60s with colorectal cancer.

The CDR3 region has the DNA TGTGCCAGCAGCTTGCAGGGGCGGACTGAAGCTTTCTTT. Its translation is CASSLQGRTEAFF. The chain couples TRBV7-2 to TRBJ1-1, with D perhaps matching TRBD1 (6 bases). The germline V and J ends were trimmed by 3 bases and 5 bases, with 10 bases remaining between them. CDR3 length: 13 residues. Per germline, CDR1 SGHTA and CDR2 FQGNSA.

The table lists this clone with a few counts. The V and J genes are TRBV6-5 and TRBJ1-5, with a weak D call TRBD1 (5 bases). Germline CDR1 and CDR2: MNHEY and SVGAGI. The CDR3 is made up of 13 amino acids. Deletions cut 7 bases from V and 2 bases from J, with 9 bases between. The CDR3 region has the DNA TGTGCCAGCATCGACAGTCGCAATCAGCCCCAGCATTTT. Protein: CASIDSRNQPQHF.

The chain links TRBV30 to TRBJ2-5; D gene ambiguous. V lost 0 bases, J lost 4 bases, and 3 bases lay in between. CDR3 size: 11 residues. The germline CDR1 and CDR2 sequences are GTSNPN and SVGIG (reference sequence). CDR3 residues: CAWSVRETQYF. The CDR3 nucleotides read TGTGCCTGGAGTGTAAGAGAGACCCAGTACTTC.

CDR3: CASSLRAGGAREKLFF. CDR3 nucleotide sequence: TGTGCCAGCAGCTTGCGGGCAGGGGGCGCCCGAGAAAAACTGTTTTTT. The chain is built from TRBV5-4 and TRBJ1-4; 8 bases are a match to TRBD1. Per germline, CDR1 SGHNT and CDR2 YYREEE (reference sequence). With V trimmed by 1 base and J by 8 bases, 10 bases remained unmatched. This CDR3 has 16 amino acids.

V is TRBV6-6 and J is TRBJ2-5; a possible D gene is TRBD2 (5 bases). The CDR3 has 12 amino acids. Trimming removed 6 bases from V and 3 bases from J, with 8 bases in between. Germline V gene sequence: CDR1 MNHNY, CDR2 SVGAGI (reference sequence). The CDR3 region has the DNA TGTGCCAGCAGGCGGGCAAAAGAGACCCAGTACTTC. Its protein product is CASRRAKETQYF.

The chain links TRBV27 to TRBJ2-2; no clear D. Germline lookup yields CDR1 MNHEY and CDR2 SMNVEV (reference sequence). The CDR3 is made up of 15 amino acids. Trimming stripped 2 bases from V and 5 bases from J, with 12 bases between. The CDR3 here is CASSLRGFGTGELFF. CDR3 sequence (DNA): TGTGCCAGCAGTTTACGAGGTTTCGGGACCGGGGAGCTGTTTTTT.

This CDR3 is CASSQDSGGAYEQYF. CDR3 DNA sequence: TGCGCCAGCAGCCAAGATAGCGGGGGGGCCTACGAGCAGTACTTC. The chain employs TRBV4-3 and TRBJ2-7; TRBD2 agrees at 11 bases. This CDR3 region has 15 residues. V lost 0 bases, J lost 2 bases, and 0 bases stayed unmatched. Germline CDR1 LGHNA, CDR2 YSLEER.

This chain joins TRBV7-9 and TRBJ2-3, with 16 bases lining up with TRBD2. The CDR3 is 19 residues long. After removal of 5 bases from V and 2 bases from J, the junction contained 10 bases not matched to a gene. The germline V gene encodes CDR1 SEHNR and CDR2 FQNEAQ (reference sequence). Written as DNA, the CDR3 is TGTGCCAGCAGCCGAGGGACTAGCGGGGGGGATCCTTTCACAGATACGCAGTATTTT. Translation gives CASSRGTSGGDPFTDTQYF. Together with reference TRBV7-9 and TRBJ2-3, the CDR3 gives the full variable domain: DTGVSQNPRHKITKRGQNVTFRCDPISEHNRLYWYRQTLGQGPEFLTYFQNEAQLEKSRLLSDRFSAERPKGSFSTLEIQRTEQGDSAMYLCASSRGTSGGDPFTDTQYFGPGTRLTVL.

This CDR3 reads CASSLGLAGKETQYF. CDR3 DNA sequence: TGCGCCAGCAGCTTGGGATTGGCGGGGAAAGAGACCCAGTACTTC. This chain joins TRBV5-1 and TRBJ2-5; a weak D match, TRBD2 (6 bases). Germline CDR1 SGHRS, CDR2 YFSETQ. This CDR3 has 15 amino acids. Trimming removed 0 bases at V and 3 bases at J, with 12 bases between.

The chain is built from TRBV5-8 and TRBJ1-5; D gene unclear. The CDR3 sequence is 11 residues long. Trimming shortened V by 2 bases and J by 4 bases, and 1 base separated the two germline ends. The V gene's germline CDR1 is SGHTS and CDR2 YDEGEE. In DNA form, the CDR3 reads TGTGCCAGCAGCTTAAATCAGCCCCAGCATTTT. Protein sequence: CASSLNQPQHF.

The V and J genes are TRBV9 and TRBJ2-5; a weak D match, TRBD1 (7 bases). V was trimmed by 4 bases and J by 4 bases, leaving 20 bases between them. Germline V gene lookup returns CDR1 SGDLS and CDR2 YYNGEE. The CDR3 is 16 residues long. CDR3 sequence (DNA): TGTGCCAGCAGCCCAATCACAGGGGCGCGGGGAGAGACCCAGTACTTC. Its translation: CASSPITGARGETQYF. The full variable domain, completed using reference TRBV9 and TRBJ2-5, is DSGVTQTPKHLITATGQRVTLRCSPRSGDLSVYWYQQSLDQGLQFLIQYYNGEERAKGNILERFSAQQFPDLHSELNLSSLELGDSALYFCASSPITGARGETQYFGPGTRLLVL.